This TCR beta chain was identified in a study of cytomegalovirus exposure and HLA in healthy donors. This clone was detected only a few times. With 60 Vbeta and 13 Jbeta primers, the PCR was carried out. Some clones are missing from TCRdb's copy, which holds only in-frame ones; the method was immunoSEQ multiplex PCR. The sample records over 150,000 clones, 60% to 80% being singletons. CDR3 length equals 15 residues. Between the trimmed V and J ends, which lost 0 bases and 7 bases, there was a span of 15 bases. In germline, CDR1 is MRHNA, CDR2 SNTAGT. This receptor was taken from a woman younger than 45 in good health and CMV-seropositive. The specimen sequenced was PBMCs. V is TRBV6-4 and J is TRBJ1-2; D gene unclear. The CDR3 coding sequence is TGTGCCAGCAGTGACTCTGGCCTCACCGCGGCTGGCTACACCTTC. It encodes CASSDSGLTAAGYTF.